Sequencing of this TCR beta chain was carried out in a study of patients and donors after allogeneic stem cell transplantation. This clonotype has a handful of counts. CDR1 KGHSH and CDR2 LQKENI come from the germline V gene. The trim removed 1 base at V and 5 bases at J, leaving 9 bases unmatched. This CDR3 is built from 16 residues. TCRdb reprocessed the RT-PCR reads with MiXCR, giving one entry per CDR3 protein. The repertoire holds roughly 880,000 distinct CDR3 sequences, with approximately 18% as singletons. The V and J genes are TRBV18 and TRBJ1-1; 8 positions match TRBD1. The sample comprised blood, either unsorted or a sorted T cell fraction (not recorded which). The receptor was derived from a human donor who was either an allogeneic HSCT recipient or a stem cell or donor lymphocyte infusion donor (not recorded which). It is not recorded whose cells these are; they may come from a transplant donor. The CDR3 loop is CASSPLTTGEGTEAFF. For the CDR3, the DNA is TGTGCCAGCTCACCACTCACGACAGGGGAAGGGACTGAAGCTTTCTTT.